The source of this T cell receptor beta chain is a study of shared clonotypes between healthy human individuals. Study-level information: CD8 memory received one plate per donor, CD8 naive two, CD4 memory three and CD4 naive three.

Sequencing used immunoSEQ multiplex PCR; TCRdb keeps in-frame clones, though not all of them. In the table there are some 2,000,000 clones, almost 96% of which are singletons. Splitting the CD4+ cells yielded a CD45RA+ naive subset and a CD45RA-negative memory subset. The clonotype originates from a man younger than 35 in good health. The sequencing input was naive CD4+ T cells sorted from blood. Regarding subset: CD45RA+ positively selected.

The chain's CDR3 is CASSPQGLGTQYF. The CDR3 region has the DNA TGTGCCAGCAGCCCACAGGGTTTGGGTACGCAGTATTTT. The J gene is TRBJ2-3, the V gene TRBV7-9; tentative D call: TRBD1 (6 bases). Germline lookup yields CDR1 SEHNR and CDR2 FQNEAQ (reference sequence). This CDR3 is built from 13 residues. Trimming removed 5 bases from V and 8 bases from J, with 14 bases in between. Combining the CDR3 with reference TRBV7-9 and TRBJ2-3 gives the whole variable domain DTGVSQNPRHKITKRGQNVTFRCDPISEHNRLYWYRQTLGQGPEFLTYFQNEAQLEKSRLLSDRFSAERPKGSFSTLEIQRTEQGDSAMYLCASSPQGLGTQYFGPGTRLTVL.